Listed here is a single T cell receptor (beta chain). The data were taken from a study of PD-L1 blockade in urothelial cancer. The CDR3 extends over 14 amino acids. CDR1 SGHNT and CDR2 YYREEE come from the germline V gene (reference sequence). The V gene end was trimmed by 4 bases and the J gene end by 5 bases; junction bases not matched to a gene: 5. Data came from immunoSEQ multiplex PCR; TCRdb stores just in-frame clones and leaves some out. The sample shows 80,000 to 130,000 clones, 91% of them seen only once. The chain combines TRBV5-4 with TRBJ1-5; 8 bases agree with TRBD1. The sample was PBMCs, taken around atezolizumab (anti-PD-L1) treatment. The source of this sequence is a woman of 80 years or more with urothelial cancer. The CDR3 sequence: CASSADRVDQPQHF. The CDR3 DNA sequence: TGTGCCAGCAGCGCGGACAGGGTGGATCAGCCCCAGCATTTT.